Shown below are 24 T cell receptor beta chains from a single sample sequenced in a study of cytotoxic CD8 clonotypes in ibrutinib-treated CLL. Repertoires were generated with immunoSEQ multiplex PCR, while TCRdb's copy carries only in-frame clones and drops some. This sample carries 40,000 to 50,000 clones, around 52% of them seen once, and the ten largest clones take around 30%. Sequencing used PBMCs, obtained after 24 months of ibrutinib treatment. The receptor set was obtained from a human donor with chronic lymphocytic leukemia.

This clone has at least ten counts. CDR3 DNA: TGTGCCAGCAGCTTAGCCGGTCCCTACAATGAGCAGTTCTTC. It codes for CASSLAGPYNEQFF. This rearrangement joins TRBV11-3 to TRBJ2-1; D is undetermined. Trimming took 1 base from V and 2 from J, leaving 6 bases between them. This CDR3 is 14 amino acids long. Germline V gene lookup returns CDR1 SGHNT and CDR2 YENEEA.

In regard to this clone: The junction and the germline gene differ at one end; a read error may be behind it. CDR3 nucleotide sequence: TGTGCCAGTAGCCTGAATAAGTCACCCCTCCACTTT. This translates into CASSLNKSPLHF. V is TRBV19 and J is TRBJ1-6; D gene ambiguous. CDR3 length: 12 amino acids. The V gene's germline CDR1 is LNHDA and CDR2 SQIVND (reference sequence). The whole variable domain, remainder taken from reference TRBV19 and TRBJ1-6, is DGGITQSPKYLFRKEGQNVTLSCEQNLNHDAMYWYRQDPGQGLRLIYYSQIVNDFQKGDIAEGYSVSREKKESFPLTVTSAQKNPTAFYLCASSLNKSPLHFGNGTRLTVT.

This clone was picked up many times. V gene TRBV29-1 combines with J gene TRBJ2-3; D tentatively fits TRBD1 or TRBD2 (6 bases each). This CDR3 is built from 13 residues. CDR1 is SQVTM, CDR2 ANQGSEA, per germline. Deletions cut 3 bases from V and 1 base from J, with 8 bases between. CDR3 coding DNA: TGCAGCGTTGACGGGGGCCGCACAGATACGCAGTATTTT. Residues: CSVDGGRTDTQYF.

This clone has just a few counts. The rearrangement joins TRBV4-1 to TRBJ2-7; a weak D match, TRBD2 (7 bases). The CDR3 contains 17 residues. Per germline, CDR1 MGHRA and CDR2 YSYEKL. Trimming stripped 3 bases from V and 4 bases from J, with 22 bases between. CDR3: CASSQEPGLLGGYEQYF. The CDR3 DNA is TGCGCCAGCAGCCAGGAACCGGGACTACTAGGGGGGTACGAGCAGTACTTC.

This clone was found a few times. V is TRBV9 and J is TRBJ2-1; D tentatively reads TRBD1 or TRBD2 (5 bases each). Deletions cut 3 bases from V and 8 bases from J, with 12 bases between. Germline CDR1 and CDR2: SGDLS and YYNGEE. The CDR3 has 13 amino acids. The CDR3 sequence is CASSGLGDHEQFF. DNA for the CDR3: TGTGCCAGCAGCGGTCTGGGGGACCATGAGCAGTTCTTC. Based on the CDR3 plus reference TRBV9 and TRBJ2-1, the full variable domain is DSGVTQTPKHLITATGQRVTLRCSPRSGDLSVYWYQQSLDQGLQFLIQYYNGEERAKGNILERFSAQQFPDLHSELNLSSLELGDSALYFCASSGLGDHEQFFGPGTRLTVL.

The V call is TRBV27, the J call TRBJ1-6; 7 positions match TRBD1. Germline V gene data show CDR1 as MNHEY and CDR2 as SMNVEV (reference sequence). V lost 5 bases and J lost 11; bases outside the gene matches: 6. The length of the CDR3 is 13 residues. The CDR3 DNA follows: TGTGCCAGCAGTGCCCTACAGGGGCCACCCCTCCACTTT. Translation: CASSALQGPPLHF.

J is TRBJ2-3 and V is TRBV11-2, with D perhaps matching TRBD2 (6 bases). V was clipped by 1 base and J by 3 bases, with 8 bases between them. The CDR3 covers 14 residues. The germline V gene encodes CDR1 SGHAT and CDR2 FQNNGV. In DNA, the CDR3 is TGTGCCAGCAGCTTAGTGGAGGGAACAGATACGCAGTATTTT. As protein: CASSLVEGTDTQYF.

The CDR3 reads CASSPWDFPRTDTQYF. CDR3 bases: TGTGCCAGCAGCCCCTGGGACTTTCCCCGCACAGATACGCAGTATTTT. The rearrangement links TRBV13 to TRBJ2-3, with D maybe TRBD2 (6 bases). The CDR3 is made up of 16 amino acids. Germline V gives CDR1 PRHDT, CDR2 FYEKMQ (reference sequence). V shed 5 bases and J shed 1 base, with 16 bases lying between them.

V and J are TRBV5-1 and TRBJ2-7; D unresolved. V was clipped by 2 bases and J by 1 base, with 7 bases between them. Germline CDR1 SGHRS, CDR2 YFSETQ. The length of the CDR3 is 13 residues. CDR3 in DNA: TGCGCCAGCAGCTTACTCCCGTCCTACGAGCAGTACTTC. Amino acid sequence: CASSLLPSYEQYF.

This rearrangement joins TRBV5-4 to TRBJ1-2; unclear D gene. The CDR3 is 14 residues long. Between the trimmed V and J ends, which lost 4 bases and 6 bases, there was a span of 16 bases. Germline V gene data show CDR1 as SGHNT and CDR2 as YYREEE (reference sequence). CDR3 DNA: TGTGCCAGCAGCAGTACCCGGGCCCTTGATGGCTACACCTTC. It codes for CASSSTRALDGYTF.

This clone was recorded a few times. This rearrangement joins TRBV4-2 to TRBJ1-3; perhaps TRBD1 as D (5 bases). Deletions cut 0 bases from V and 10 bases from J, with 10 bases between. CDR3 length: 13 amino acids. CDR1 LGHNA and CDR2 YNFKEQ come from the germline V gene. DNA for the CDR3: TGTGCCAGCAGCCAAGAATGGGGGGTGACCATATATTTT. Its translation is CASSQEWGVTIYF.

V is TRBV6-5 and J is TRBJ1-2, with a possible D match to TRBD1 (6 bases). V dropped 2 bases and J dropped 7 bases, with 11 bases sitting between them. There are 13 residues in the CDR3. Germline V CDR1 and CDR2: MNHEY, SVGAGI. CDR3 sequence: CASSYGGQGGYTF. In nucleotides, the CDR3 is TGTGCCAGCAGTTACGGGGGGCAGGGTGGCTACACCTTC.

V is TRBV5-1 and J is TRBJ2-1, with D possibly being TRBD1 or TRBD2 (5 bases each). This CDR3 comprises 15 residues. Trimming cost V 4 bases and J 6 bases, with 17 bases left between them. Germline CDR1 is SGHRS and CDR2 is YFSETQ. The CDR3, as DNA: TGCGCCAGCAGCCCTATTTGGGGGACCACCAATGAGCAGTTCTTC. Translating gives CASSPIWGTTNEQFF.

CDR3 in DNA: TGTGCTAGTGGTGGGGACAGGTCCGGTGGAAACACCATATATTTT. Translation gives CASGGDRSGGNTIYF. The V call is TRBV12-5, the J call TRBJ1-3; TRBD1 matches at 8 bases. From germline, CDR1 is LGHNT and CDR2 FRNRAP. The CDR3 runs 15 residues. J gave up 3 bases and V 5 bases, and 6 bases lay outside the gene matches.

This clone has a handful of counts. This chain uses TRBV4-2 with TRBJ1-6; a possible D gene is TRBD1 (5 bases). Deletions cut 1 base from V and 13 bases from J, with 14 bases between. Germline V gene sequence: CDR1 LGHNA, CDR2 YNFKEQ. CDR3 length: 14 residues. DNA for the CDR3: TGTGCCAGCAGCCAAGGGACTCAAGGGGTTCCCCTCCACTTT. It codes for CASSQGTQGVPLHF.

This rearrangement joins TRBV6-5 to TRBJ2-1; D perhaps matches TRBD2 (7 bases). The germline V and J ends were trimmed by 6 bases and 12 bases, with 12 bases remaining between them. The CDR3 runs 11 residues. Per germline, CDR1 MNHEY and CDR2 SVGAGI. The CDR3 loop is CASSPGGGQFF. The CDR3 nucleotides read TGTGCCAGCAGCCCGGGGGGCGGGCAGTTCTTC.

This clone was found a few times. This chain uses TRBV2 with TRBJ1-5; D is possibly TRBD1 (5 bases). Trimming took 6 bases from V and 7 from J, leaving 19 bases between them. The CDR3 totals 15 residues. Germline V gene data show CDR1 as SNHLY and CDR2 as FYNNEI. The CDR3 DNA reads as TGTGCCAGCAGCGACCGGGACCCAAGGAAACAGCCCCAGCATTTT. Its protein is CASSDRDPRKQPQHF.

Only a few counts were recorded for this clone. This rearrangement joins TRBV2 to TRBJ1-2; D ambiguous. Trimming pared 6 bases from V and 4 bases from J, leaving 12 bases between. This CDR3 comprises 13 residues. CDR1 and CDR2 (germline): SNHLY, FYNNEI. The CDR3 spells CASSLDGVYGYTF. DNA for the CDR3: TGTGCCAGCAGCCTCGACGGGGTCTATGGCTACACCTTC.

CDR3 region: CASSMGRAFEKLFF. CDR3 coding DNA: TGTGCCAGTAGTATGGGCAGGGCCTTCGAAAAACTGTTTTTT. The genes are TRBV19 and TRBJ1-4; a weak D match, TRBD1 (5 bases). Germline V gene lookup returns CDR1 LNHDA and CDR2 SQIVND (reference sequence). V gave up 3 bases and J gave up 8 bases, with 13 bases separating them. This CDR3 has 14 amino acids.

In this sample, this clone turned up a few times. This chain uses TRBV7-7 with TRBJ2-2, with D hard to call. Germline V gene data show CDR1 as SSHAT and CDR2 as FNYEAQ (reference sequence). V lost 2 bases and J lost 1, with 11 bases in between. The CDR3 extends over 16 amino acids. The CDR3 region is CASSLSGTRNTGELFF. The CDR3 region has the DNA TGTGCCAGCAGCTTATCAGGCACGCGGAACACCGGGGAGCTGTTTTTT.

The chain couples TRBV27 to TRBJ1-1; maybe TRBD1 (6 bases). V was pared by 2 bases and J by 10 bases, with 8 bases between. Germline V lookup: CDR1 MNHEY, CDR2 SMNVEV (reference sequence). The CDR3 is 11 amino acids. CDR3 DNA: TGTGCCAGCAGTTTAGGGGGGGCAGCTTTCTTT. Amino acid sequence: CASSLGGAAFF.

The chain uses TRBV5-1 and TRBJ2-3, with 7 nucleotides matching TRBD2. This CDR3 contains 15 residues. The V gene's germline CDR1 is SGHRS and CDR2 YFSETQ. The J segment lost 6 bases and the V segment lost 4 bases, leaving 11 bases of the junction unmatched. The CDR3 spells CASSPRAGRGDTQYF. CDR3 DNA sequence: TGCGCCAGCAGCCCAAGGGCGGGGCGGGGGGATACGCAGTATTTT.

This clone was observed at least ten times. This sequence joins TRBV7-8 and TRBJ2-7; D not certain. The CDR3 runs 16 residues. V lost 1 base, J lost 7 bases, and 20 bases lay in between. The V gene's germline CDR1 is SGHVS and CDR2 FQNEAQ. The CDR3 DNA follows: TGTGCCAGCAGCTTAGAGAGGCTAGAACACCATTTGGAGCAGTACTTC. Its translation: CASSLERLEHHLEQYF.

The gene calls are TRBV15 and TRBJ1-6; D gene ambiguous. The V end lost 0 bases, the J end lost 3 bases, and 12 bases lay between the germline ends. This CDR3 is built from 17 residues. The germline V gene has CDR1 LNHNV and CDR2 YYDKDF (reference sequence). CDR3: CATSREPDGYYNSPLHF. CDR3 in DNA: TGTGCCACCAGCAGAGAACCAGACGGCTACTATAATTCACCCCTCCACTTT.